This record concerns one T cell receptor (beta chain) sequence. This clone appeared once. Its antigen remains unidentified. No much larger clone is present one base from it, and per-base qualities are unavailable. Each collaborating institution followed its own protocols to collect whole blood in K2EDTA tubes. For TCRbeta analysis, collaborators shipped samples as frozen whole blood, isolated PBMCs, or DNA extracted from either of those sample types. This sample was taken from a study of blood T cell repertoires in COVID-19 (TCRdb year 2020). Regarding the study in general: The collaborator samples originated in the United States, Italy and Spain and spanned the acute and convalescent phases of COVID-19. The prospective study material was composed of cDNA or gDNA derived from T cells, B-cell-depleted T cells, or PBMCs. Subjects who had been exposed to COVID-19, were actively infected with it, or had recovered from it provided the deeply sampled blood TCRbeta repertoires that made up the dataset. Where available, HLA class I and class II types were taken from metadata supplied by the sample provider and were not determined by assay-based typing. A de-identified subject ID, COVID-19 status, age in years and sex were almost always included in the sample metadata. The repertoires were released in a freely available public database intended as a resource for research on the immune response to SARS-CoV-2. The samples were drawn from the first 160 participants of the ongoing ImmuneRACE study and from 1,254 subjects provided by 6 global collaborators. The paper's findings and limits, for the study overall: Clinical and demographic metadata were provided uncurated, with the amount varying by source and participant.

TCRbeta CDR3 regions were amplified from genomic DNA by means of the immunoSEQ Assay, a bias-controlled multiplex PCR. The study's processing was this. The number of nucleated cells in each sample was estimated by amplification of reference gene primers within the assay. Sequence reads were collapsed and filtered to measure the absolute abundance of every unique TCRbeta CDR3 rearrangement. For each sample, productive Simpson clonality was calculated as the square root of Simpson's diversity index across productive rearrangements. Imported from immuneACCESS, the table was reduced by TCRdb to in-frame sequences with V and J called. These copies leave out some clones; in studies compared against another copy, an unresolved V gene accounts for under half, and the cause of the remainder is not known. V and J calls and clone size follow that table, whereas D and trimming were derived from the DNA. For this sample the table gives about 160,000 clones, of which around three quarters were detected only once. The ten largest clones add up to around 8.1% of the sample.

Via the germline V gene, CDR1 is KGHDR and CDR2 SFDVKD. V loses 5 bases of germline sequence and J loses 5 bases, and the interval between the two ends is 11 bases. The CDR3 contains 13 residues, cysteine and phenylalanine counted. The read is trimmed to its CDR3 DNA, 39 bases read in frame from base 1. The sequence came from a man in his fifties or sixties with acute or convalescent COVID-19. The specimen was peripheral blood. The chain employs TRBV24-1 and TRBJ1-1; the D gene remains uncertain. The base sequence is TGTGCCACCAGTGCCCCTGGGAGTACTGAAGCTTTCTTT. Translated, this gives CATSAPGSTEAFF.